This is a list of T cell receptor beta chains from one sample in a study of T cells in localized non-small cell lung cancer. Data came from immunoSEQ multiplex PCR; TCRdb stores just in-frame clones and leaves some out. The sample lists over 8,500 clones, 90% occurring once. The starting material was peripheral blood, obtained before any cancer treatment. The receptors here all came from a male donor at least 60 years old with stage III lung adenocarcinoma. The CDR3 runs from the conserved cysteine through the conserved F or W. D genes are given only for firm matches. Rows may omit the clone size; those that give it use once, few, many or a size class.

abundance	d_gene	v_gene	j_gene	len	CDR3aa	CDR3nt
.	TRBD2	TRBV28	TRBJ2-2	15	CATTSGGRDTGELFF	TGTGCCACTACCTCGGGGGGGAGGGACACCGGGGAGCTGTTTTTT
.	.	TRBV9	TRBJ1-2	14	CASSVASSLYRYTF	TGTGCCAGCAGCGTAGCCAGCTCCCTCTATCGCTACACCTTC
.	TRBD1	TRBV11-2	TRBJ2-7	14	CASSLRDRVAEQYF	TGTGCCAGCAGCCTCCGGGACAGGGTAGCCGAGCAGTACTTC
.	TRBD1	TRBV19	TRBJ2-1	13	CASSNRGFDEQFF	TGTGCCAGTAGTAACAGGGGGTTCGATGAGCAGTTCTTC
.	TRBD2	TRBV6-1	TRBJ2-7	16	CASSVVAGGPGYEQYF	TGTGCCAGCAGTGTAGTAGCGGGAGGGCCAGGGTACGAGCAGTACTTC
.	.	TRBV30	TRBJ2-3	12	CAWIGSGVVQYF	TGTGCCTGGATCGGTTCAGGGGTAGTGCAGTATTTT
once	TRBD1	TRBV28	TRBJ1-4	13	CASSPPTGGELFF	TGTGCCAGCAGTCCGCCTACAGGGGGCGAACTGTTTTTT
.	TRBD1	TRBV11-3	TRBJ2-2	16	CASSFGRTGVTGELFF	TGTGCCAGCAGCTTTGGCAGGACAGGAGTCACCGGGGAGCTGTTTTTT
.	TRBD2	TRBV6-1	TRBJ2-5	15	CASSDLAGGRETQYF	TGTGCCAGCAGCGATCTAGCGGGAGGGCGAGAGACCCAGTACTTC
.	TRBD1	TRBV19	TRBJ1-1	14	CASKRDSQNTEAFF	TGTGCCAGTAAGAGGGACAGCCAGAACACTGAAGCTTTCTTT
.	TRBD1	TRBV28	TRBJ1-4	14	CASSLGQGGEKLFF	TGTGCCAGCAGTCTGGGACAGGGGGGAGAAAAACTGTTTTTT
.	TRBD2	TRBV19	TRBJ2-1	13	CASSIPGGNEQFF	TGTGCCAGTAGTATCCCGGGAGGGAATGAGCAGTTCTTC
.	TRBD1	TRBV7-9	TRBJ2-1	14	CATSTDRGLDEQFF	TGTGCCACCTCCACGGACAGGGGACTTGATGAGCAGTTCTTC
.	.	TRBV29-1	TRBJ2-3	14	CSVGGGTGTDTQYF	TGCAGCGTTGGCGGGGGGACAGGCACAGATACGCAGTATTTT
.	.	TRBV30	TRBJ2-4	16	CAWSATGPRPKNIQYF	TGTGCCTGGAGTGCCACGGGACCGAGACCCAAAAACATTCAGTACTTC
.	.	TRBV4-2	TRBJ2-6	16	CASSQDIDSGANVLTF	TGTGCCAGCAGCCAAGATATCGACTCTGGGGCCAACGTCCTGACTTTC
.	TRBD1	TRBV28	TRBJ1-4	15	CASSPGGAANEKLFF	TGTGCCAGCAGCCCAGGGGGCGCAGCTAATGAAAAACTGTTTTTT
once	.	TRBV30	TRBJ1-4	15	CAWTPGRGGNEKLFF	TGTGCCTGGACCCCGGGGCGAGGGGGTAATGAAAAACTGTTTTTT
.	TRBD2	TRBV5-6	TRBJ2-7	15	CASSLGLAAVYEQYF	TGTGCCAGCAGCTTGGGCCTAGCGGCCGTTTACGAGCAGTACTTC
.	.	TRBV29-1	TRBJ2-3	14	CSVGSSGSTDTQYF	TGCAGCGTTGGTTCCAGCGGGAGCACAGATACGCAGTATTTT
.	.	TRBV28	TRBJ1-1	13	CASSLGVGAEAFF	TGTGCCAGCAGTTTAGGAGTAGGCGCTGAAGCTTTCTTT
.	.	TRBV5-1	TRBJ2-1	12	CASSWGVNEQFF	TGCGCCAGCAGCTGGGGGGTCAATGAGCAGTTCTTC
.	TRBD2	TRBV6-5	TRBJ2-1	15	CASSQTSGAVNEQFF	TGTGCCAGCAGTCAGACTAGCGGGGCGGTCAATGAGCAGTTCTTC
once	TRBD1	TRBV30	TRBJ1-3	17	CAWSPGRGTGSGNTIYF	TGTGCCTGGAGTCCAGGCAGAGGGACAGGCTCTGGAAACACCATATATTTT
few	.	TRBV5-3	TRBJ1-2	15	CARSSWEGPHYGYTF	TGTGCCAGAAGCTCCTGGGAGGGGCCTCACTATGGCTACACCTTC
.	TRBD1	TRBV7-9	TRBJ2-5	15	CASSPHRQGAETQYF	TGTGCCAGCAGCCCCCACCGTCAGGGGGCCGAGACCCAGTACTTC
.	.	TRBV2	TRBJ2-1	12	CASSGNYNEQFF	TGTGCCAGCAGCGGGAACTACAATGAGCAGTTCTTC
.	.	TRBV21-1	TRBJ2-7	15	CASSKVGRNPYEQYF	TGTGCCAGCAGCAAAGTCGGCAGAAACCCCTACGAGCAGTACTTC
.	.	TRBV14	TRBJ1-2	12	CASSQSRSGYTF	TGTGCCAGCAGCCAATCCCGGAGCGGCTACACCTTC
.	.	TRBV5-1	TRBJ1-1	13	CASSLSRNTEAFF	TGCGCCAGCAGCTTGAGTAGAAACACTGAAGCTTTCTTT
.	.	TRBV28	TRBJ2-3	13	CASSRDGTDTQYF	TGTGCCAGCTCCCGGGACGGCACAGATACGCAGTATTTT
.	.	TRBV7-8	TRBJ2-3	15	CASSLEGPRRDTQYF	TGTGCCAGCAGCTTAGAGGGTCCCCGTCGGGATACGCAGTATTTT
.	TRBD1	TRBV5-6	TRBJ2-1	14	CASRSRDRGNEQFF	TGTGCCAGCAGATCCCGGGACAGGGGCAATGAGCAGTTCTTC
.	.	TRBV14	TRBJ2-1	15	CASSQVQSSYNEQFF	TGTGCCAGCAGCCAAGTACAGAGCTCCTACAATGAGCAGTTCTTC
.	.	TRBV5-1	TRBJ1-1	15	CASSPTLMVPTEAFF	TGCGCCAGCAGCCCCACCCTTATGGTACCCACTGAAGCTTTCTTT
.	.	TRBV6-5	TRBJ2-2	14	CASSPVVRTGELFF	TGTGCCAGCAGCCCCGTAGTTAGAACCGGGGAGCTGTTTTTT
once	.	TRBV7-2	TRBJ1-5	16	CASSVPGEYSNQPQHF	TGTGCCAGCAGCGTCCCCGGGGAATATAGCAATCAGCCCCAGCATTTT
.	TRBD2	TRBV15	TRBJ2-7	13	CATSRASGREQYF	TGTGCCACCAGCAGAGCTAGCGGGCGCGAGCAGTACTTC
.	.	TRBV28	TRBJ1-2	14	CASSPGRGNYGYTF	TGTGCCAGCAGCCCGGGACGGGGAAACTATGGCTACACCTTC
once	TRBD1	TRBV7-6	TRBJ1-1	17	CASSLLGGGKMNTEAFF	TGTGCCAGCAGCTTATTAGGGGGCGGAAAAATGAACACTGAAGCTTTCTTT
.	.	TRBV7-8	TRBJ1-3	13	CASSQDIGNTIYF	TGTGCCAGCAGCCAGGACATTGGAAACACCATATATTTT
.	.	TRBV13	TRBJ1-2	12	CASSGGPNGYTF	TGTGCCAGCAGCGGAGGCCCCAACGGCTACACCTTC
.	.	TRBV18	TRBJ2-5	17	CASSPIAVNVEKETQYF	TGTGCCAGCTCCCCAATAGCGGTAAACGTCGAGAAAGAGACCCAGTACTTC
.	TRBD2	TRBV5-8	TRBJ2-1	16	CASSLGRIAGGNEQFF	TGTGCCAGCAGCTTGGGTAGAATAGCGGGAGGGAATGAGCAGTTCTTC
.	.	TRBV2	TRBJ1-1	14	CASVRGRVNTEAFF	TGTGCCAGCGTAAGAGGCAGGGTGAACACTGAAGCTTTCTTT
.	.	TRBV4-1	TRBJ2-5	13	CASSQALAETQYF	TGCGCCAGCAGCCAAGCGCTAGCAGAGACCCAGTACTTC
.	TRBD1	TRBV7-9	TRBJ1-3	14	CASSLQGAGNTIYF	TGTGCCAGCAGCTTACAGGGGGCTGGAAACACCATATATTTT
.	.	TRBV7-9	TRBJ1-3	15	CASSLDARVGNTIYF	TGTGCCAGCAGCTTAGATGCTAGGGTCGGAAACACCATATATTTT
.	.	TRBV19	TRBJ2-3	13	CASSLGTTDTQYF	TGTGCCAGTAGCCTCGGAACCACAGATACGCAGTATTTT
once	.	TRBV28	TRBJ2-1	15	CASSSAQVGSDEQFF	TGTGCCAGCAGTTCAGCCCAGGTGGGGTCGGATGAGCAGTTCTTC
few	TRBD2	TRBV15	TRBJ2-1	16	CATSREGGRAYNEQFF	TGTGCCACCAGCAGAGAGGGCGGGAGGGCCTACAATGAGCAGTTCTTC
.	.	TRBV5-1	TRBJ2-1	14	CASSLTGQHNEQFF	TGCGCCAGCAGCTTGACGGGACAACACAATGAGCAGTTCTTC
.	.	TRBV29-1	TRBJ1-1	15	CSVETEQGLGTEAFF	TGCAGCGTTGAGACCGAACAGGGCCTCGGCACTGAAGCTTTCTTT
.	.	TRBV15	TRBJ1-1	16	CATSRDLLAGDTEAFF	TGTGCCACCAGCAGAGATCTCCTGGCGGGGGACACTGAAGCTTTCTTT